The 25 T cell receptor beta chains presented below share a single source sample, sequenced in a study of blood T cell repertoires in COVID-19. Assay: immunoSEQ multiplex PCR; the TCRdb copy retains only in-frame clones and omits some. The sample contains about 63,000 clones, 80% to 90% of which appear only once. Sequenced material: peripheral blood. These TCRs come from a human donor in a cohort sampled during active COVID-19.

Notes on this clone: Other DNA sequences in the same sample also yield this CDR3. This sequence joins TRBV19 and TRBJ2-1, with 9 bases matching TRBD2. CDR1 LNHDA and CDR2 SQIVND come from the germline V gene (reference sequence). The CDR3 consists of 16 residues. With V trimmed by 0 bases and J by 7 bases, 7 bases remained unmatched. This CDR3 is CASSIDPASGANEQFF. CDR3 DNA sequence: TGTGCCAGTAGTATAGATCCGGCTAGCGGGGCAAATGAGCAGTTCTTC.

The chain recombines TRBV5-8 with TRBJ2-2; 8 bases align to TRBD1. Germline V gives CDR1 SGHTS, CDR2 YDEGEE. This CDR3 region has 16 residues. V lost 2 bases and J lost 0; bases outside the gene matches: 3. In nucleotides, the CDR3 is TGTGCCAGCAGCTTTGAACAGGGGGCGAACACCGGGGAGCTGTTTTTT. It translates to CASSFEQGANTGELFF.

The CDR3 DNA follows: TGTGCCACCAGCAGAGATTCCAGGGCTGGAAACACCATATATTTT. Its translation: CATSRDSRAGNTIYF. V gene TRBV15 combines with J gene TRBJ1-3; perhaps TRBD1 as D (5 bases). CDR1 is LNHNV and CDR2 is YYDKDF in the germline V gene (reference sequence). The V and J ends lost 0 bases and 2 bases respectively, with 8 bases between them. The CDR3 is 15 amino acids.

The chain joins TRBV29-1 to TRBJ2-3; D is possibly TRBD1 (6 bases). V lost 6 bases to trimming and J lost 4 bases, with 14 bases between them. The CDR3 spans 13 residues. Germline CDR1 and CDR2: SQVTM and ANQGSEA. The CDR3 sequence is CSVNIGQPDTQYF. The CDR3 DNA is TGCAGCGTGAACATCGGACAGCCAGATACGCAGTATTTT.

J is TRBJ2-7 and V is TRBV11-2; a weak D match, TRBD2 (6 bases). The V gene's germline CDR1 is SGHAT and CDR2 FQNNGV. With 5 bases removed from V and 3 bases from J, the gap between germline ends came to 11 bases. The CDR3 has 13 amino acids. The CDR3 loop reads CASSVGLDYEQYF. The DNA for the CDR3 is TGTGCCAGCAGCGTGGGACTCGACTACGAGCAGTACTTC.

The genes are TRBV28 and TRBJ2-7; D may be TRBD1 (6 bases). V lost 3 bases to trimming and J lost 11 bases, with 11 bases between them. The germline V gene has CDR1 MDHEN and CDR2 SYDVKM. The CDR3 covers 11 residues. CDR3 coding DNA: TGTGCCAGCAGTTTGTACAGGGTTAAGTACTTC. Translating it yields CASSLYRVKYF.

The rearrangement links TRBV10-3 to TRBJ2-3, with unresolved D. Trimming removed 7 bases from V and 6 bases from J, with 14 bases in between. Germline CDR1 reads ENHRY; CDR2 reads SYGVKD. This CDR3 contains 13 residues. The CDR3 nucleotides are TGTGCCATCAAGAGTCTTCTCGATGATACGCAGTATTTT. Its translation: CAIKSLLDDTQYF.

The rearrangement links TRBV18 to TRBJ1-4, with TRBD1 matching over 7 bases. This CDR3 contains 14 residues. Trimming at V came to 5 bases and at J to 0 bases, leaving 0 bases not matched to a gene. Germline CDR1 KGHSH, CDR2 LQKENI. The CDR3 spells CASSGQATNEKLFF. The CDR3 nucleotides are TGTGCCAGCTCAGGACAGGCAACTAATGAAAAACTGTTTTTT.

This chain links TRBV18 with TRBJ2-7, with D possibly TRBD1 on 5 matching bases. CDR1 and CDR2 (germline): KGHSH, LQKENI. Between the trimmed V and J ends, which lost 0 bases and 5 bases, there was a span of 14 bases. There are 15 residues in the CDR3. CDR3 coding DNA: TGTGCCAGCTCACCACCGACAGCCCGACCTAACGAGCAGTACTTC. Protein sequence: CASSPPTARPNEQYF.

This chain links TRBV6-5 with TRBJ2-7; maybe TRBD2 (6 bases). Per the germline V gene, CDR1 is MNHEY and CDR2 is SVGAGI. This CDR3 is 14 amino acids long. V shed 7 bases and J shed 3 bases, with 16 bases lying between them. The CDR3 is CASNRGDRYYEQYF. CDR3 sequence (DNA): TGTGCCAGCAACCGCGGGGACCGTTACTACGAGCAGTACTTC.

This sequence joins TRBV15 and TRBJ1-1, with 7 bases aligning to TRBD1. This CDR3 region has 14 residues. V trimming: 3 bases; J trimming: 4 bases; junction bases outside the gene matches: 5. Per germline, CDR1 LNHNV and CDR2 YYDKDF (reference sequence). Here the CDR3 reads CATSRRRQGTEAFF. The CDR3 nucleotides read TGTGCCACCAGCAGGCGTAGACAGGGCACTGAAGCTTTCTTT.

V and J are TRBV5-1 and TRBJ2-1; TRBD2 matches 10 bases. Per germline, CDR1 SGHRS and CDR2 YFSETQ. The CDR3 is 12 amino acids. V lost 4 bases to trimming and J lost 12 bases; unmatched junction nucleotides: 4. CDR3 in DNA: TGCGCCAGCAGCGTTAGCGGGAGGAGGCAGTTCTTC. It yields the protein CASSVSGRRQFF.

The rearrangement joins TRBV6-5 to TRBJ2-7, with D uncertain. The CDR3 extends over 14 amino acids. Per germline, CDR1 MNHEY and CDR2 SVGAGI. V lost 0 bases and J lost 0, with 6 bases in between. CDR3 in DNA: TGTGCCAGCAGTTACTCGTGGAGCTCCTACGAGCAGTACTTC. This sequence encodes CASSYSWSSYEQYF.

The J gene is TRBJ2-1, the V gene TRBV24-1; 9 nucleotides line up with TRBD2. The CDR3 spans 15 residues. Germline CDR1 KGHDR, CDR2 SFDVKD. J was trimmed by 4 bases and V by 4 bases; bases with no gene match: 4. This CDR3 is CATSEGTSLYNEQFF. The DNA of the CDR3 is TGTGCCACCAGTGAGGGGACTAGCTTGTACAATGAGCAGTTCTTC.

The V call is TRBV6-5, the J call TRBJ1-1; 8 bases match TRBD1. Trimming removed 8 bases from V and 2 bases from J; junction bases left unmatched: 10. The CDR3 totals 15 residues. In germline, CDR1 is MNHEY, CDR2 SVGAGI. In nucleotides, the CDR3 is TGTGCCAGCCAGCGACAGGGGAGGAAAAACACTGAAGCTTTCTTT. It translates to CASQRQGRKNTEAFF.

The count of this clone is one. J is TRBJ2-5 and V is TRBV4-1; 8 nucleotides align to TRBD2. Unmatched junction bases numbered 12, after V lost 4 bases and J lost 5 bases. The CDR3 sequence is 16 residues long. Germline V gives CDR1 MGHRA, CDR2 YSYEKL. CDR3 in DNA: TGCGCCAGCAGCCTTCGCTTCGGGGGGGCCGGGGAGACCCAGTACTTC. It yields the protein CASSLRFGGAGETQYF.

CDR3 sequence: CASSLGGRGRGNTIYF. DNA for the CDR3: TGCGCCAGCAGCTTGGGAGGCAGGGGCCGTGGAAACACCATATATTTT. V gene TRBV5-1 combines with J gene TRBJ1-3, with a possible D match to TRBD1 (6 bases). This CDR3 spans 16 amino acids. V was pared by 0 bases and J by 3 bases, with 13 bases between. CDR1 is SGHRS and CDR2 is YFSETQ in the germline V gene.

The J gene is TRBJ2-7, the V gene TRBV5-1; TRBD1 matches 8 bases. The length of the CDR3 is 14 residues. The trim removed 2 bases at V and 6 bases at J, leaving 7 bases unmatched. Germline V gene lookup returns CDR1 SGHRS and CDR2 YFSETQ. CDR3 amino acids: CASSFGQGSLEQYF. The CDR3, as DNA: TGCGCCAGCAGCTTCGGACAGGGTTCCCTCGAGCAGTACTTC.

The chain couples TRBV11-2 to TRBJ2-5; a weak D match, TRBD1 (5 bases). Germline V CDR1 and CDR2: SGHAT, FQNNGV. The CDR3 covers 13 residues. The V and J ends lost 3 bases and 11 bases respectively, with 16 bases between them. The chain's CDR3 is CASSFPLVRQQYF. In nucleotides, the CDR3 is TGTGCCAGCAGCTTTCCCCTCGTAAGACAGCAGTACTTC.

The V call is TRBV29-1, the J call TRBJ2-3; D is possibly TRBD1 (6 bases). The CDR3 covers 13 residues. Germline CDR1 and CDR2: SQVTM and ANQGSEA. Trimming took 7 bases from V and 3 from J, leaving 14 bases between them. The CDR3, as DNA: TGCAGCGGGGAGACAGGTTCGACAGATACGCAGTATTTT. Its protein is CSGETGSTDTQYF.

The chain links TRBV7-6 to TRBJ1-2, with TRBD1 matching 9 bases. Unmatched junction bases numbered 7, after V lost 5 bases and J lost 6 bases. CDR1 is SGHVS and CDR2 is FNYEAQ in the germline V gene. The CDR3 has 14 amino acids. The CDR3 loop reads CASSPRTGAHGYTF. For the CDR3, the DNA is TGTGCCAGCAGCCCACGGACAGGGGCCCATGGCTACACCTTC.

This clone was recorded only once. The V gene is TRBV30, the J gene TRBJ2-1; 11 bases map to TRBD1. CDR1 and CDR2 (germline): GTSNPN, SVGIG (reference sequence). V shed 5 bases and J 5 bases; nucleotides not matched to a gene: 8. The CDR3 runs to 15 residues. The chain's CDR3 is CAWGQGARRNNEQFF. The DNA for the CDR3 is TGTGCCTGGGGACAGGGGGCTAGGCGGAACAATGAGCAGTTCTTC. Drawing the rest from reference TRBV30 and TRBJ2-1, the complete variable domain is SQTIHQWPATLVQPVGSPLSLECTVEGTSNPNLYWYRQAAGRGLQLLFYSVGIGQISSEVPQNLSASRPQDRQFILSSKKLLLSDSGFYLCAWGQGARRNNEQFFGPGTRLTVL.

In this sample, this clone turned up once. The rearrangement uses TRBV2 and TRBJ2-7; TRBD2 might be the D (5 bases). Germline assignment: CDR1 SNHLY and CDR2 FYNNEI. V lost 8 bases to trimming and J lost 1 base, with 18 bases between them. The CDR3 is made up of 15 amino acids. CDR3 coding DNA: TGTGCCAGCCTCCCGAGGGCAGGACTTTCCTACGAGCAGTACTTC. It yields the protein CASLPRAGLSYEQYF. Full variable domain (outside the CDR3, taken from reference TRBV2 and TRBJ2-7): EPEVTQTPSHQVTQMGQEVILRCVPISNHLYFYWYRQILGQKVEFLVSFYNNEISEKSEIFDDQFSVERPDGSNFTLKIRSTKLEDSAMYFCASLPRAGLSYEQYFGPGTRLTVT.

The rearrangement uses TRBV5-6 and TRBJ2-5; TRBD2 matches 12 bases. With V trimmed by 5 bases and J by 4 bases, 12 bases remained unmatched. The CDR3 has 17 amino acids. Germline values: CDR1 SGHDT, CDR2 YYEEEE. The CDR3 nucleotides are TGTGCCAGCAGGCTTACTAAGACTAGCGGGGGCCGAGAGACCCAGTACTTC. The encoded protein is CASRLTKTSGGRETQYF.

The chain is built from TRBV30 and TRBJ2-3; a weak D match, TRBD1 (7 bases). Trimming took 1 base from V and 2 from J, leaving 13 bases between them. Germline V gene data show CDR1 as GTSNPN and CDR2 as SVGIG (reference sequence). This CDR3 comprises 15 residues. The CDR3 here is CAWSEQGTFTDTQYF. The CDR3 DNA reads as TGTGCCTGGAGTGAACAGGGGACTTTCACAGATACGCAGTATTTT. The full variable domain, completed using reference TRBV30 and TRBJ2-3, is SQTIHQWPATLVQPVGSPLSLECTVEGTSNPNLYWYRQAAGRGLQLLFYSVGIGQISSEVPQNLSASRPQDRQFILSSKKLLLSDSGFYLCAWSEQGTFTDTQYFGPGTRLTVL.